The present entry profiles one T cell receptor beta chain with its context. This sample stems from a study of Graves' ophthalmopathy and Graves' hyperthyroidism. Researchers turned away patients with other autoimmune diseases, uncontrolled infections, pregnancy or lactation. The diagnosis combined clinical symptoms, thyroxine, TRAb, thyroid ultrasound and orbital computed tomography scans. Researchers took RNA transcripts and amplified TCR beta CDR3 regions from them. HTBI primers were employed in first-round RT-PCR, then a second-round multiplex PCR followed. Each CDR3 protein is one row after TCRdb ran MiXCR on the multiplex PCR reads. This sample has 300,000 to 500,000 distinct CDR3 sequences, with about 16% found just once. The TCR sequence derives from a woman between 18 and 30 years old with stable Graves' hyperthyroidism. Material for sequencing was peripheral blood.

CDR3 sequence reads: CAWRRGNTEAFF. In DNA form, the CDR3 reads TGTGCCTGGAGGAGGGGGAACACTGAAGCTTTCTTT. The chain combines TRBV30 with TRBJ1-1; tentatively, D is TRBD1 (5 bases). Trimming took 3 bases from V and 1 from J, leaving 6 bases between them. The CDR3 runs to 12 residues. Germline V gives CDR1 GTSNPN, CDR2 SVGIG (reference sequence).